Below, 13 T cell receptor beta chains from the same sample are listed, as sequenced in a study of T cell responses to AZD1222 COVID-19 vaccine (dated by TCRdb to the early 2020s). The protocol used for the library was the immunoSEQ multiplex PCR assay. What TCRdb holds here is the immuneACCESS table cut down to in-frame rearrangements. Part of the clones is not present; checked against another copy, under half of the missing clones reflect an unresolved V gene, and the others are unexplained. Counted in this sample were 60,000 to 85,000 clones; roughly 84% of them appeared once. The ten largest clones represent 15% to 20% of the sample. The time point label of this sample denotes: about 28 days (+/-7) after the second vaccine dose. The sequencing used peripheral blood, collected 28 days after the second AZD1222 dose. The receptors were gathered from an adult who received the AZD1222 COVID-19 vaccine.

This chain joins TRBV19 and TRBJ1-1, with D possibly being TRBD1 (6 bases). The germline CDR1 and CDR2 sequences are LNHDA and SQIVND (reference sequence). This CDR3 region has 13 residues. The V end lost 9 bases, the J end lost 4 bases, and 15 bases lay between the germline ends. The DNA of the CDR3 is TGTGCCAGCCTAACGGGGGCGGGCACTGAAGCTTTCTTT. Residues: CASLTGAGTEAFF.

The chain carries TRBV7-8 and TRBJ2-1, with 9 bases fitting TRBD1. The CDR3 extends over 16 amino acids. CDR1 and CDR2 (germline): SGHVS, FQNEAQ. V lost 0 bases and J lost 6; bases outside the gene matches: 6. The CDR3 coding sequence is TGTGCCAGCAGCTTAGCCGGGACAGGGTGGGTCAATGAGCAGTTCTTC. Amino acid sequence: CASSLAGTGWVNEQFF.

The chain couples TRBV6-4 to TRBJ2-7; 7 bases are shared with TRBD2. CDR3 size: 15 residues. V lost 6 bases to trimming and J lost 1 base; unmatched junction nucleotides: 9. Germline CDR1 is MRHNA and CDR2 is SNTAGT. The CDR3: CASSAFGGGSYEQYF. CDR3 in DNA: TGTGCCAGCAGCGCCTTTGGGGGGGGATCCTACGAGCAGTACTTC.

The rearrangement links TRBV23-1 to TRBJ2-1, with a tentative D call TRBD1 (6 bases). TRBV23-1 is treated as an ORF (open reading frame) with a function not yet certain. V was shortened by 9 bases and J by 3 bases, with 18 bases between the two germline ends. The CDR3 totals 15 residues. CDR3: CARCGRDKFYNEQFF. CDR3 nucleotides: TGCGCCAGATGTGGTCGGGACAAATTCTACAATGAGCAGTTCTTC.

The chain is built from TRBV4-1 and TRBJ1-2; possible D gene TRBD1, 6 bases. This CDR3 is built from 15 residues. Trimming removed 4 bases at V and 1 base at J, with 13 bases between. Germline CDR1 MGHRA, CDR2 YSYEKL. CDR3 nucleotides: TGCGCCAGCAGCCCCACTCCGGACAGTAACTATGGCTACACCTTC. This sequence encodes CASSPTPDSNYGYTF.

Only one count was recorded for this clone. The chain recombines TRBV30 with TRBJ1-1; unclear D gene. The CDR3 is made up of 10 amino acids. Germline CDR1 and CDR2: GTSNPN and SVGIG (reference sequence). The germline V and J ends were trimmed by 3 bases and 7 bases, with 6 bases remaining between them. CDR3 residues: CAWRQNEAFF. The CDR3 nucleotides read TGTGCCTGGAGACAGAATGAAGCTTTCTTT. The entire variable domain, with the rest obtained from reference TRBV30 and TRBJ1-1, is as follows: SQTIHQWPATLVQPVGSPLSLECTVEGTSNPNLYWYRQAAGRGLQLLFYSVGIGQISSEVPQNLSASRPQDRQFILSSKKLLLSDSGFYLCAWRQNEAFFGQGTRLTVV.

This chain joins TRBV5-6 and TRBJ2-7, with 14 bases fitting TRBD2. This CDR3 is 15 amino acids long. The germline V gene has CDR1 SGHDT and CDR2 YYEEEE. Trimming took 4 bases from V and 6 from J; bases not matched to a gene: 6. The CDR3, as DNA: TGTGCCAGCAGCCGACTAGCGGGGGGGAGAAGCGAGCAGTACTTC. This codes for CASSRLAGGRSEQYF.

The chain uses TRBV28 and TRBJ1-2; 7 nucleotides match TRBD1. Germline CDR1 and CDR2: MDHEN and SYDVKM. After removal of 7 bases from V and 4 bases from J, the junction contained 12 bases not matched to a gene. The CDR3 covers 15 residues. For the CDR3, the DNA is TGTGCCAGCACATCAAAGGGGGCAGGGGCCTATGGCTACACCTTC. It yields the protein CASTSKGAGAYGYTF.

CDR3 protein: CASGPYWGNQPQHF. The CDR3 DNA follows: TGTGCCAGCGGCCCGTACTGGGGCAATCAGCCCCAGCATTTT. The J gene is TRBJ1-5, the V gene TRBV6-2 or TRBV6-3; D gene ambiguous. Looked up from germline, CDR1 is MNHEY and CDR2 is SVGEGT. The ends were cut back, 8 bases at V and 2 bases at J, with 13 bases in the middle. The CDR3 is 14 residues long.

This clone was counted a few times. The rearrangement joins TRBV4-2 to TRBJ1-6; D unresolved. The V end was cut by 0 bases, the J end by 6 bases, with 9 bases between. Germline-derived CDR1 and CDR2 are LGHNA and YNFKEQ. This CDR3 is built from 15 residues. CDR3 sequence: CASSQEVPANSPLHF. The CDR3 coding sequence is TGTGCCAGCAGCCAAGAGGTCCCAGCTAATTCACCCCTCCACTTT.

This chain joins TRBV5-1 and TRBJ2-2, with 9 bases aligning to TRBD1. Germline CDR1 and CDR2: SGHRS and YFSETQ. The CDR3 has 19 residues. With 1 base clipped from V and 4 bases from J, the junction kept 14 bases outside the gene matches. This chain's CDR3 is CASSLPLFGRQGGTGELFF. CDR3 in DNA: TGCGCCAGCAGCTTGCCTCTTTTTGGTCGACAGGGGGGCACCGGGGAGCTGTTTTTT.

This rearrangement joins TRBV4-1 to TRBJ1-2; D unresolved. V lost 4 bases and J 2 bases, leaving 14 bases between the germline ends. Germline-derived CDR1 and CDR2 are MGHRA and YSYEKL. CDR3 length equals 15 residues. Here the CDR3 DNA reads TGCGCCAGCAGCCCCGAACCCACGGGAAACTATGGCTACACCTTC. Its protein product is CASSPEPTGNYGYTF.

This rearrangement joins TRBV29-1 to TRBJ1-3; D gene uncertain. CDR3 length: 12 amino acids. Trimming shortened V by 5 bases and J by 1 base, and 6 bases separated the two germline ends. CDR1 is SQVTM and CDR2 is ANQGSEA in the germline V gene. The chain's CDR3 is CSVSGSGNTIYF. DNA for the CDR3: TGCAGCGTTTCGGGGTCTGGAAACACCATATATTTT.